The rows below give T cell receptor beta chains drawn from one sample of a study of vaccination and CD4 T cells after COVID-19. TCRdb analysed the PCR reads with MiXCR anew, one entry per CDR3 protein. The sample has 9,500 to 10,000 distinct CDR3 sequences; around 45% are singletons. The antigens for these receptors are not known. Sequencing input: CD4+ T cells from blood, cultured in vitro. The origin of the receptors is a human donor who had recovered from COVID-19. The CDR3 runs from the conserved cysteine through the conserved F or W. The D gene is left open where the match is weak. Clone size is shown for a subset of rows, as once, few, many or a class of expanded clone.

clone size	J gene	V gene	D gene	CDR3 DNA	CDR3 protein
-	TRBJ2-6	TRBV19	-	TGTGCCAGTAGACCGGACCAAGCTGAGGCCAACGTCCTGACTTTC	CASRPDQAEANVLTF
few	TRBJ1-2	TRBV7-2	-	TGTGCCAGCAGCTTACCAGGGAGGGTAGGCTACACCTTC	CASSLPGRVGYTF
-	TRBJ1-1	TRBV19	TRBD1	TGTGTCAGTAGGGGACAGGGGGCTTCAGAAGCTTTCTTT	CVSRGQGASEAFF
few	TRBJ2-5	TRBV28	-	TGTGCCAGCAGTTTATTGAGCGGACCGGAGACCCAGTACTTC	CASSLLSGPETQYF
-	TRBJ2-4	TRBV20-1	TRBD2	TGCAGTGCGGCGTGGGAGGGCCAAAACATTCAGTACTTC	CSAAWEGQNIQYF
few	TRBJ1-5	TRBV19	-	TGTGCCAGTAGTATAACATCGAATCAGCCCCAGCATTTT	CASSITSNQPQHF
once	TRBJ2-2	TRBV19	-	TGTGCCAGTAGTACAAAGACAGTAGTCGCCGGGGAGCTGTTTTTT	CASSTKTVVAGELFF
-	TRBJ1-3	TRBV4-3	TRBD1	TGCGCCAGCAGCCAAGATTACGGCAGGGGGTCGGTCGGAAACACCATATATTTT	CASSQDYGRGSVGNTIYF
-	TRBJ1-5	TRBV5-1	TRBD1	TGCGCCAGCAGCTTTACAGGGGATAGCAATCAGCCCCAGCATTTT	CASSFTGDSNQPQHF
-	TRBJ2-1	TRBV7-3	-	TGTGCCAGCAGCTTAAGGGCCGCCTCCGGAGTCTACAATGAGCAGTTCTTC	CASSLRAASGVYNEQFF
-	TRBJ2-3	TRBV5-1	-	TGCGCCAGCAGCTTGGCCGATCACGTTAGCACAGATACGCAGTATTTT	CASSLADHVSTDTQYF
-	TRBJ1-5	TRBV30	-	TGTGCCTGGAGTGAACAGAGAAATCAGCCCCAGCATTTT	CAWSEQRNQPQHF
-	TRBJ1-3	TRBV15	-	TGTGCCACCAGCAGACAGGGACCCTCTGGAAACACCATATATTTT	CATSRQGPSGNTIYF
few	TRBJ2-7	TRBV6-2/TRBV6-3	TRBD1	TGTGCCAGCACAACAGGGGGCGTTCCCCCCTACGAGCAGTACTTC	CASTTGGVPPYEQYF
-	TRBJ1-5	TRBV2	-	TGTGCCAGCAGTGGGGGGCGAAATCAGCCCCAGCATTTT	CASSGGRNQPQHF
-	TRBJ2-3	TRBV2	TRBD1	TGTGCCAGCAGTGAAAGGGACAGGGGGCGTAGGGGTACGCAGTATTTT	CASSERDRGRRGTQYF
few	TRBJ2-4	TRBV20-1	-	TGCAGTGCTGGGAATGATAAGAACATTCAGTACTTC	CSAGNDKNIQYF
-	TRBJ1-6	TRBV14	-	TGTGCCAGCAGCCAGGTGGGGGGCCCGGCACCCCTCCACTTT	CASSQVGGPAPLHF
-	TRBJ1-6	TRBV5-4	-	TGTGCCAGCAGAGGGCGGTTGGACTCACCCCTCCACTTT	CASRGRLDSPLHF
-	TRBJ2-3	TRBV7-3	TRBD1	TGTGCCAGCAGCCCCCATCGGACAGGGGGTTTCACAGATACGCAGTATTTT	CASSPHRTGGFTDTQYF
-	TRBJ2-7	TRBV6-1	-	TGTGCCGCGGGACAGAACTACGAGCAGTACTTC	CAAGQNYEQYF
-	TRBJ2-1	TRBV12-3/TRBV12-4	-	TGTGCCAGCAGACAGGGGGGGGGCAATGAGCAGTTCTTC	CASRQGGGNEQFF
-	TRBJ1-2	TRBV10-3	TRBD1	TGTGCCATCAGGGAAGGGACAGAGAAAGGCTACACCTTC	CAIREGTEKGYTF
-	TRBJ1-1	TRBV21-1	-	TGTGCCAGCAGCGTGAGGGACACTGAAGCTTTCTTT	CASSVRDTEAFF
-	TRBJ2-7	TRBV27	-	TGTGCCAGCAGTTTATTCGGTCATTCTCCCTCCTACGAGCAGTACTTC	CASSLFGHSPSYEQYF
-	TRBJ1-5	TRBV12-3/TRBV12-4	TRBD1	TGTGCCAGCACCCTTAGAGGACAGGGGATTAGCAATGGGCCCCAGCATTTT	CASTLRGQGISNGPQHF
-	TRBJ2-7	TRBV4-2	TRBD2	TGTGCCAGCAGCCAAGGGGTCGAACTAGCGGCCTACGAGCAGTACTTC	CASSQGVELAAYEQYF
-	TRBJ2-3	TRBV5-6	TRBD2	TGTGCCAGCAGCTTGGCCGGGCTAGCGGTTAGCACAGATACGCAGTATTTT	CASSLAGLAVSTDTQYF
few	TRBJ2-1	TRBV24-1	-	TGTGCCACCAGTGAACCTCATTACAATGAGCAGTTCTTC	CATSEPHYNEQFF
-	TRBJ2-5	TRBV5-4	-	TGTGCCAGCCGCGATCTCAGGGCATCGCAAGAGACCCAGTACTTC	CASRDLRASQETQYF
few	TRBJ1-2	TRBV20-1	-	TGCAGTGCTAGAGGGGAAGGGGGACCCTATGGCTACACCTTC	CSARGEGGPYGYTF
-	TRBJ1-1	TRBV20-1	TRBD1	TGCAGTGCAAGGGACAGAAGGGTAGGTGAAGCTTTCTTT	CSARDRRVGEAFF
-	TRBJ1-2	TRBV19	-	TGTGCCAGTAGTATGGGTGGTCGGGGCTACACCTTC	CASSMGGRGYTF
once	TRBJ1-1	TRBV6-1	TRBD1	TGTGCCAGCAGGTCCCTGGCCAGGGGGGGACCAATGAACACTGAAGCTTTCTTT	CASRSLARGGPMNTEAFF
-	TRBJ1-3	TRBV2	-	TGTGCCAGCCTCAGTGATACCTCTGGAAACACCATATATTTT	CASLSDTSGNTIYF
-	TRBJ2-3	TRBV5-1	-	TGCGCCAGCCGCGGACAGGGAGGGAGCACAGATACGCAGTATTTT	CASRGQGGSTDTQYF
-	TRBJ1-1	TRBV12-3/TRBV12-4	-	TGTGCCATCAGAAGGACGGGTGAAGCTTTCTTT	CAIRRTGEAFF
-	TRBJ2-3	TRBV6-1	-	TGTGCCAGCGGATGGGGGGCCACAGATACGCAGTATTTT	CASGWGATDTQYF
few	TRBJ1-5	TRBV6-5	TRBD1	TGTGCCAGCAGTTACGGACAGGGGCCCAATCAGCCCCAGCATTTT	CASSYGQGPNQPQHF
-	TRBJ1-3	TRBV27	TRBD1	TGTGCCAGCAGGGCAGGGGGCCACTCTGGAAACACCATATATTTT	CASRAGGHSGNTIYF
-	TRBJ1-2	TRBV30	-	TGTGCCTGGAGTGTTTGGGGATATGGCTACACCTTC	CAWSVWGYGYTF
-	TRBJ2-5	TRBV7-7	-	TGTGCTAGCAGCTTAGGTTATCAGGGAGAGACCCAGTACTTC	CASSLGYQGETQYF
few	TRBJ2-1	TRBV27	TRBD1	TGTGCCAGCAGTCTCGGACAGGGAAGCTACAATGAGCAGTTCTTC	CASSLGQGSYNEQFF
few	TRBJ1-6	TRBV20-1	-	TGCAGTGCTAGAGGCGCCAGCAATAATTCACCCCTCCACTTT	CSARGASNNSPLHF
-	TRBJ2-3	TRBV24-1	-	TGTGCCACCAGTGATTTGCGAGCACCTCTAGCCTCGTCAGATACGCAGTATTTT	CATSDLRAPLASSDTQYF
-	TRBJ2-3	TRBV20-1	-	TGCAGTCCAACTGTCCCTTGGGGAGATACGCAGTATTTT	CSPTVPWGDTQYF
few	TRBJ2-5	TRBV6-1	-	TGTGCCAGCAGCCGGCGGGGGCCTACCGGGGAGACCCAGTACTTC	CASSRRGPTGETQYF
medium-sized	TRBJ2-7	TRBV2	-	TGTGCCAGCAGCGAATCTCCCGAGCAGTACTTC	CASSESPEQYF
once	TRBJ2-2	TRBV19	-	TGTGCCAGTAGTATAGCGGCAGCCGGGGGGGAGCTGTTTTTT	CASSIAAAGGELFF
-	TRBJ2-7	TRBV27	-	TGTGCCAGCAGTAGGCAGGGGTACGAGCAGTACTTC	CASSRQGYEQYF
-	TRBJ2-7	TRBV30	TRBD1	TGTGCCTGGAGTAAAGCCCGGACAGGGGGATCAGGCGAGCAGTACTTC	CAWSKARTGGSGEQYF
-	TRBJ2-5	TRBV25-1	-	TGTGCCAGCAGTGAACCACAGGGGGGGAAAGAGACCCAGTACTTC	CASSEPQGGKETQYF
few	TRBJ1-2	TRBV6-1	-	TGTGCCAGCAGTGAAGGTCAAGTGTATGGCTACACCTTC	CASSEGQVYGYTF
-	TRBJ2-3	TRBV7-2	-	TGTGCCAGCAGCTTATACGGGGATACGCAGTATTTT	CASSLYGDTQYF
-	TRBJ1-5	TRBV20-1	-	TGCAGTGCTAGAAAAGATAGACAGGATAATCAGCCCCAGCATTTT	CSARKDRQDNQPQHF
-	TRBJ1-5	TRBV7-2	-	TGTGCCAGCAGCTTATCTGTCCATCAGCCCCAGCATTTT	CASSLSVHQPQHF
-	TRBJ1-5	TRBV6-1	-	TGTGCCAGCAGGCGTGCCTCACGGACTTGGGGCAATCAGCCCCAGCATTTT	CASRRASRTWGNQPQHF
-	TRBJ2-5	TRBV2	-	TGTGCCAGCAGTGTTTTAATGGGCAGAGAGACCCAGTACTTC	CASSVLMGRETQYF
-	TRBJ1-2	TRBV4-3	TRBD1	TGCGCCAGCAGCCTGACGACAGGGGGCTTAGTCTATGGCTACACCTTC	CASSLTTGGLVYGYTF